The rows below give T cell receptor beta chains drawn from one sample of a study of cytomegalovirus exposure and HLA in healthy donors. Sequencing used immunoSEQ multiplex PCR; TCRdb keeps in-frame clones, though not all of them. Of 150,000 or so clones in the sample, about 70% were seen once. The sequenced sample consisted of PBMCs. These receptors all stem from a man aged 18 to 30 in good health and CMV-seronegative. Each CDR3 is given with its conserved first and last residue. The order of the fields is CDR3 protein, V gene.

CASTSPGTKNSQYF,TRBV25-1
CASSEGWREKLFF,TRBV2
CASRQGANNEQFF,TRBV6-5
CASSQRSARGGSGEEGYTF,TRBV4-1
CASSPREATNEKLFF,TRBV18
CASSPLRGKANGLTF,TRBV5-6
CASSQVVGKDGYGYTF,TRBV4-1
CASSLTVTDTQYF,TRBV6-4
CASSLVLGDRSGYTF,TRBV5-4
CASSPSGRGQGYTF,TRBV18
CATSGVSGNQPQHF,TRBV21-1
CASSLGTATEAFF,TRBV5-5
CASSEANSPLHF,TRBV25-1
CASSQSRTSGGPNEQFF,TRBV5-1
CASSYGGGKNEAFF,TRBV6-5
CASSLTGFGANTEAFF,TRBV5-1
CSVESPLDVSRWNEQFF,TRBV29-1
CASSPTGTEAFF,TRBV19
CASSFWLFFGGYTF,TRBV28
CASSSSKRGGRQYF,TRBV7-2
CATSRDLLAPDTQYF,TRBV15
CASSLSRGTGELFF,TRBV27
CASSPQSDSFNYGYTF,TRBV18
CASSPVGRLNYGYTF,TRBV19
CASSQVIPSGEGTQYF,TRBV4-2
CASSYRNRGNEQFF,TRBV6-5
CASSLGGRTGNTIYF,TRBV5-4